This TCR beta chain was documented in a study of shared clonotypes between healthy human individuals. Each donor was a Caucasian adult residing in Nashville, Tennessee. General study findings and limits: Memory subsets generally showed smaller estimated richness than naive subsets did.

V lost 1 base and J lost 0, with 25 bases in between. The CDR3 length is 20 residues. CDR1 and CDR2 from the germline V gene are SGHRS and YFSETQ. A word on this clone: Its antigen is unidentified.

Some clones are missing from TCRdb's copy, which holds only in-frame ones; the method was immunoSEQ multiplex PCR. Here the sample spans 2 million to 3 million clones, around 94% being singletons. This chain uses TRBV5-1 with TRBJ1-1, with a tentative D call TRBD1 (5 bases). The clonotype was recovered from a man aged 18 to 29 in good health. Sequencing was carried out using naive CD4+ T cells sorted from blood. Subset: CD45RA+ positively selected. CDR3 sequence (DNA): TGCGCCAGCAGCTTGTACTCGGGGCAGATACTTTGGAACATGAACACTGAAGCTTTCTTT. Encoded protein: CASSLYSGQILWNMNTEAFF. Full variable domain (outside the CDR3, taken from reference TRBV5-1 and TRBJ1-1): KAGVTQTPRYLIKTRGQQVTLSCSPISGHRSVSWYQQTPGQGLQFLFEYFSETQRNKGNFPGRFSGRQFSNSRSEMNVSTLELGDSALYLCASSLYSGQILWNMNTEAFFGQGTRLTVV.